This TCR beta chain was sequenced during a study of regulatory T cells in long-lasting Graves disease. This clonotype was observed a few times. As to time point: newly diagnosed GD, antithyroid drugs for less than 3 months. The TCR library was made from RNA extracted from PBMCs. There are 16 residues in the CDR3. Germline CDR1 and CDR2: MDHEN and SYDVKM. The ends were cut back, 4 bases at V and 5 bases at J, with 18 bases in the middle. Through Arm-PCR of CDR3 regions and iRepertoire HTBI primers, TCR beta libraries were built. TCRdb used MiXCR to reprocess the multiplex PCR reads, holding one entry per CDR3 protein. The top ten hold 8% to 10% of the sample, which has 450,000 to 600,000 distinct CDR3 sequences, approximately 13% seen once. The same sample was also used in a study of T cells in Graves' hyperthyroidism and ophthalmopathy.

The origin of this receptor is a man aged 25 to 40 with Graves disease. Specimen: peripheral blood mononuclear cells (PBMCs), collected at new diagnosis, from a patient treated with antithyroid drugs. The chain employs TRBV28 and TRBJ2-4; D might be TRBD2 (6 bases). CDR3 loop: CASSSRGSGDENIQYF. The CDR3 nucleotides read TGTGCCAGCAGTTCCCGGGGTAGCGGAGATGAAAACATTCAGTACTTC.